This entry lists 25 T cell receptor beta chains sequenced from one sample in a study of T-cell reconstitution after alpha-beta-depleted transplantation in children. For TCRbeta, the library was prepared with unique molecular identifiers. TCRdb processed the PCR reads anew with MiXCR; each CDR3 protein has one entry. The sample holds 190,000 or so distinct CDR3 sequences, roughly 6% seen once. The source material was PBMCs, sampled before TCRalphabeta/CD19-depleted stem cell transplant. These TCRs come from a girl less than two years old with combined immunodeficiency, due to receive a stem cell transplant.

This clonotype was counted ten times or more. CDR3 region: CSASHSLTDTQYF. The CDR3 bases are TGCAGTGCTAGTCACAGTCTCACAGATACGCAGTATTTT. The chain recombines TRBV20-1 with TRBJ2-3; the D is unclear. V was shortened by 3 bases and J by 2 bases, with 9 bases between the two germline ends. Germline V CDR1 and CDR2: DFQATT, SNEGSKA (reference sequence). The CDR3 totals 13 residues.

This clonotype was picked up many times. The CDR3 region has the DNA TGTGCCAGCAGCTTAGAGATAGCGGATAATGAGCAGTTCTTC. The encoded protein is CASSLEIADNEQFF. The genes are TRBV11-2 and TRBJ2-1, with a tentative D call TRBD2 (6 bases). Trimming left V 0 bases short and J 7 bases short, with 10 bases between. The CDR3 is 14 residues long. CDR1 and CDR2 (germline): SGHAT, FQNNGV.

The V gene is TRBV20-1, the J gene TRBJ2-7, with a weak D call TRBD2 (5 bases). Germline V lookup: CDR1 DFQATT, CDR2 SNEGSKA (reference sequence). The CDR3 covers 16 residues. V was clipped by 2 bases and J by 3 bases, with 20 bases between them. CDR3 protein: CSARSNHLVAGYEQYF. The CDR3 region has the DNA TGCAGTGCTAGATCTAATCACCTAGTTGCGGGCTACGAGCAGTACTTC.

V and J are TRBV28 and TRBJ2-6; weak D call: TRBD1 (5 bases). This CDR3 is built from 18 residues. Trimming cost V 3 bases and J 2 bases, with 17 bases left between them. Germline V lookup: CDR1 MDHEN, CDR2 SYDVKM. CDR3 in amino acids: CASSLRSTGGAGANVLTF. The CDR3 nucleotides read TGTGCCAGCAGTTTGAGGTCAACAGGTGGGGCTGGGGCCAACGTCCTGACTTTC. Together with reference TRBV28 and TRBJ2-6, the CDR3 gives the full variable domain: DVKVTQSSRYLVKRTGEKVFLECVQDMDHENMFWYRQDPGLGLRLIYFSYDVKMKEKGDIPEGYSVSREKKERFSLILESASTNQTSMYLCASSLRSTGGAGANVLTFGAGSRLTVL.

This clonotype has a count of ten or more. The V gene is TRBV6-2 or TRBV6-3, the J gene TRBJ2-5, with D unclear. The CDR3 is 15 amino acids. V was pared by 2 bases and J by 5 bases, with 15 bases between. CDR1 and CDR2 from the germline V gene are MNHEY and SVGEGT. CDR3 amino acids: CASSYQGPVRETQYF. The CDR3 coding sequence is TGTGCCAGCAGTTACCAAGGGCCCGTTCGGGAGACCCAGTACTTC.

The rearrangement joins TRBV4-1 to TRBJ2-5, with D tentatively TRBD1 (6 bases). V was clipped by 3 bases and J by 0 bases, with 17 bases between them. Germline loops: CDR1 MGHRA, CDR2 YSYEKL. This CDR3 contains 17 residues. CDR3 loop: CASSHRTDTEYQETQYF. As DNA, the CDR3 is TGCGCCAGCAGCCACCGGACAGACACTGAATACCAAGAGACCCAGTACTTC.

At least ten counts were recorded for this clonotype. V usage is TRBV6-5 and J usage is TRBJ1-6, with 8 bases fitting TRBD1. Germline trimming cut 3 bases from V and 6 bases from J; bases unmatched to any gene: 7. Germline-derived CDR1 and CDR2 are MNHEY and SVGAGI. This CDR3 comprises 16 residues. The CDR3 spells CASSYRTGRSNSPLHF. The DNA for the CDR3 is TGTGCCAGCAGTTATCGGACAGGGCGCTCTAATTCACCCCTCCACTTT.

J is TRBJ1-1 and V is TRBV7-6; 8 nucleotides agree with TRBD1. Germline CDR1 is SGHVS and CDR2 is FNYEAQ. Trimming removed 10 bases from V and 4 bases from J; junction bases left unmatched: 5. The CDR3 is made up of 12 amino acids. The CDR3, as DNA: TGTGCCACGGGACAGGCCATCACTGAAGCTTTCTTT. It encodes CATGQAITEAFF.

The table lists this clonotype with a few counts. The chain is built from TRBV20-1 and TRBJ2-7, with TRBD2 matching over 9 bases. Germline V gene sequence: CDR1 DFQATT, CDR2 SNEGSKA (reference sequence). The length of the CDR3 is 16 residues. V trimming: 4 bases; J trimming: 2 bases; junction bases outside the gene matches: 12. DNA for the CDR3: TGCAGTGCTACCGTAGGGGGGCGGGGGGGTCCCTACGAGCAGTACTTC. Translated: CSATVGGRGGPYEQYF.

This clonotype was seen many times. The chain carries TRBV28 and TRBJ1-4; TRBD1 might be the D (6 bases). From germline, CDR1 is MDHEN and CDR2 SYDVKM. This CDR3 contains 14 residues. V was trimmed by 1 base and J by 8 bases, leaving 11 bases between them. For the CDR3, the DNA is TGTGCCAGCAGTTTATTTGGGGGCAGAGAAAAACTGTTTTTT. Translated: CASSLFGGREKLFF.

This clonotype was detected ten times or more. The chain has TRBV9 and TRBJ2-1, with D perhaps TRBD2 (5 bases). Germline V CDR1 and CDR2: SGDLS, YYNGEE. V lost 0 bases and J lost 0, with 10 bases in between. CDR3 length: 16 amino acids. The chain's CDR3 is CASSVGPAGSYNEQFF. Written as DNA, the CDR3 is TGTGCCAGCAGCGTAGGCCCTGCGGGCTCCTACAATGAGCAGTTCTTC.

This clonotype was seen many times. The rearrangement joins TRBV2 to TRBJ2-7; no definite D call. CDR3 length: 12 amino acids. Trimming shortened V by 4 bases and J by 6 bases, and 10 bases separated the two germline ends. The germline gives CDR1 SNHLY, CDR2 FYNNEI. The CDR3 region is CASSVVASEQYF. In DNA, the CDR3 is TGTGCCAGCAGTGTAGTTGCCTCCGAGCAGTACTTC.

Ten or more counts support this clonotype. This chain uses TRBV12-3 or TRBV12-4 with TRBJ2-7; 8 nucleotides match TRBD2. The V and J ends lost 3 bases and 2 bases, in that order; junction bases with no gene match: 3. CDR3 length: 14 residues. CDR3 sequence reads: CASSFGAGAYEQYF. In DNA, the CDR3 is TGTGCCAGCAGTTTCGGAGCGGGGGCCTACGAGCAGTACTTC.

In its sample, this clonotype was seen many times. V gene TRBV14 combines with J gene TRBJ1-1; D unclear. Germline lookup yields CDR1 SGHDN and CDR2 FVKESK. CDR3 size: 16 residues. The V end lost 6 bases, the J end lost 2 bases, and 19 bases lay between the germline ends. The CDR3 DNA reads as TGTGCCAGCAGACAGAGGGAGGGAGAGCGAAACACTGAAGCTTTCTTT. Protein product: CASRQREGERNTEAFF.

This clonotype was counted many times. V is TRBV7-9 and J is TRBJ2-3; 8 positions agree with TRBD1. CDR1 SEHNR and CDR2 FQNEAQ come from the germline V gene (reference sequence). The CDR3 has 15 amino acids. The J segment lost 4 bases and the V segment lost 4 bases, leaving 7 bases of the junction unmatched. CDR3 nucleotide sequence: TGTGCCAGCAGCTCAGACAGGGGCGCCTCAGATACGCAGTATTTT. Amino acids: CASSSDRGASDTQYF.

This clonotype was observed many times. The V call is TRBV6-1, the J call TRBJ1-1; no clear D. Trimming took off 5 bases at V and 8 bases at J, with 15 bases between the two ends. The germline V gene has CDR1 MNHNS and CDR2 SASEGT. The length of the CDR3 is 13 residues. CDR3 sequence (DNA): TGTGCCAGCAGTACCTACCGATCCGCGGAAGCTTTCTTT. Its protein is CASSTYRSAEAFF.

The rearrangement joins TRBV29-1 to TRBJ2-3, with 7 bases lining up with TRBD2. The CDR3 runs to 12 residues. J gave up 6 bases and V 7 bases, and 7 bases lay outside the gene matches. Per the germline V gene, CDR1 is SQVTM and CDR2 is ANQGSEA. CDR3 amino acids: CSGDGGEDTQYF. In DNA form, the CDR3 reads TGCAGCGGTGATGGGGGGGAGGATACGCAGTATTTT.

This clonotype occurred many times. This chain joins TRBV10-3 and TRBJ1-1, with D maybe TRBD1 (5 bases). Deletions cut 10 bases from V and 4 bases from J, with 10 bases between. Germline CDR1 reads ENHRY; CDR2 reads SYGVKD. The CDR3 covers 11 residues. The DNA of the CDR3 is TGTGCCACTTTGGGGGGCACTGAAGCTTTCTTT. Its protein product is CATLGGTEAFF.

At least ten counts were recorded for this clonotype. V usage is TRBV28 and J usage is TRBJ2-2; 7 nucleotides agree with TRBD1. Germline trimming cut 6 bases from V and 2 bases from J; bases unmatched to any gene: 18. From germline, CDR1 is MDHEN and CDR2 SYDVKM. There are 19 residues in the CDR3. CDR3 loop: CASSRWAGTATKNTGELFF. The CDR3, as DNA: TGTGCCAGCAGCCGTTGGGCAGGGACAGCTACTAAAAACACCGGGGAGCTGTTTTTT. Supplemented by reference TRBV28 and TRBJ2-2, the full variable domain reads DVKVTQSSRYLVKRTGEKVFLECVQDMDHENMFWYRQDPGLGLRLIYFSYDVKMKEKGDIPEGYSVSREKKERFSLILESASTNQTSMYLCASSRWAGTATKNTGELFFGEGSRLTVL.

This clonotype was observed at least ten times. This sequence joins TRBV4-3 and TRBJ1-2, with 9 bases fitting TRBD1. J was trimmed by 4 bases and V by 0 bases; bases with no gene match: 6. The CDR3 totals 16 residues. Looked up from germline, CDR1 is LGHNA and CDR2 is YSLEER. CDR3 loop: CASSQDRTGAPYGYTF. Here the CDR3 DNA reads TGCGCCAGCAGCCAAGATAGGACAGGGGCTCCCTATGGCTACACCTTC.

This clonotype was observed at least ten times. The CDR3 region has the DNA TGTGCCAGCAGCCGAAGACTAGCGGGGACTTACAATGAGCAGTTCTTC. It specifies CASSRRLAGTYNEQFF. The chain employs TRBV3-1 and TRBJ2-1; 11 bases line up with TRBD2. Germline V gene sequence: CDR1 LGHDT, CDR2 YNNKEL (reference sequence). The junction had 6 bases not matched to a gene; V was cut back by 4 bases and J by 4 bases. The CDR3 is 16 residues long.

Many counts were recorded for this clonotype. CDR3 loop: CASSLDEQYF. The CDR3 DNA follows: TGTGCCAGCAGCTTAGATGAGCAGTACTTC. The chain couples TRBV11-2 to TRBJ2-7, with no clear D. Germline V gene sequence: CDR1 SGHAT, CDR2 FQNNGV. The length of the CDR3 is 10 residues. V was cut by 0 bases and J by 7 bases, with 1 base left in between.

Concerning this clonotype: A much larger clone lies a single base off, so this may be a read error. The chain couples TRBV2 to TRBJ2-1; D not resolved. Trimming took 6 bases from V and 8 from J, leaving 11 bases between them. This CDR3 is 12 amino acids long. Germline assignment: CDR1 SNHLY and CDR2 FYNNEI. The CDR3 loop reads CASSPTTYEQFF. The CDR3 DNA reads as TGTGCCAGCAGCCCGACAACCTATGAGCAGTTCTTC.

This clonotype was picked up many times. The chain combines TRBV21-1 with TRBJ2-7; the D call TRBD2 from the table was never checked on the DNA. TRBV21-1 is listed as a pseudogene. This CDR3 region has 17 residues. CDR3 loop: CASSKGGKQRTSYEQYF. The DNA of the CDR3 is TGTGCCAGCAGCAAAGGAGGGAAACAACGGACCTCCTACGAGCAGTACTTC.

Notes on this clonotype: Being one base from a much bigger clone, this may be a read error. The CDR3 coding sequence is TGTGCCAGCTGGTCTCACGGGACTAGCGGGGGGAACACCGGGGAGCTGTTTTTT. This codes for CASWSHGTSGGNTGELFF. The rearrangement uses TRBV3-1 and TRBJ2-2; TRBD2 matches at 14 bases. This CDR3 is built from 18 residues. CDR1 LGHDT and CDR2 YNNKEL come from the germline V gene (reference sequence). The V and J ends lost 8 bases and 1 base, in that order; junction bases with no gene match: 9.